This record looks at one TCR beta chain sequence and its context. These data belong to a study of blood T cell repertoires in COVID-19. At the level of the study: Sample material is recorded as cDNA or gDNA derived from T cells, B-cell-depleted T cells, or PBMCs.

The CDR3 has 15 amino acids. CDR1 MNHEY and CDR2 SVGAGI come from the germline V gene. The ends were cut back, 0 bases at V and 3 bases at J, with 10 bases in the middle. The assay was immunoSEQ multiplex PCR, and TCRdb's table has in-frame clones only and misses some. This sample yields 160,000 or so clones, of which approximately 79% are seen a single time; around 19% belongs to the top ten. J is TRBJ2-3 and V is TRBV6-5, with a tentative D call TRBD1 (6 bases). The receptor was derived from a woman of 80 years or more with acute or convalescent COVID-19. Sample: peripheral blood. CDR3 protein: CASSYSAGVTDTQYF. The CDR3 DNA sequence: TGTGCCAGCAGTTACTCTGCAGGGGTAACAGATACGCAGTATTTT.